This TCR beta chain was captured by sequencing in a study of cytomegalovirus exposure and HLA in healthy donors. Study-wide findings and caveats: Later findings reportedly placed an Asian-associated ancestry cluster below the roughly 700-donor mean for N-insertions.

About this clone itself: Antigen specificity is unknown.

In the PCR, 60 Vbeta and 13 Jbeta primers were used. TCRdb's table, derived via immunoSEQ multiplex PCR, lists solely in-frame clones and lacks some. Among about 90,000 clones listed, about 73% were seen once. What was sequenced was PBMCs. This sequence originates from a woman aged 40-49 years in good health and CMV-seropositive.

The DNA of the CDR3 is TGTGCCAGCAGTGAACCAGATCGAGCGGGAGCCAGGAATGAGCAGTTCTTC. Translation gives CASSEPDRAGARNEQFF. The rearrangement links TRBV6-1 to TRBJ2-1; 8 bases are a match to TRBD2. Trimming removed 2 bases from V and 7 bases from J; junction bases left unmatched: 13. The germline V gene encodes CDR1 MNHNS and CDR2 SASEGT. This CDR3 comprises 17 residues.